Below, 10 T cell receptor beta chains from the same sample are listed, as sequenced in a study of blood T cell repertoires in COVID-19. The method was immunoSEQ multiplex PCR; TCRdb's version includes in-frame clones alone and lacks a portion of them. Found here are fewer than 350,000 clones, 75% to 95% of them singletons; the top ten hold about 3%. Input material: PBMCs or T cells enriched from blood (not recorded which). The receptors were gathered from a man aged 40-55 years who had been exposed to COVID-19.

CDR3 DNA: TGTGCTAGTGGCTCTGGACTAGCGGGAGTACTTGAGCAGTTCTTC. It is translated as CASGSGLAGVLEQFF. The rearrangement uses TRBV12-5 and TRBJ2-1; 13 bases are shared with TRBD2. CDR1 LGHNT and CDR2 FRNRAP come from the germline V gene. The length of the CDR3 is 15 residues. After removal of 6 bases from V and 9 bases from J, the junction contained 8 bases not matched to a gene.

The V and J genes are TRBV6-5 and TRBJ1-2, with unresolved D. From germline, CDR1 is MNHEY and CDR2 SVGAGI. V was clipped by 2 bases and J by 6 bases, with 16 bases between them. The CDR3 consists of 15 residues. This CDR3 reads CASSYVYAGGDGYTF. The DNA of the CDR3 is TGTGCCAGCAGTTACGTTTACGCCGGCGGGGATGGCTACACCTTC.

Written as DNA, the CDR3 is TGTGCCAGCAGCTTAATGGGGGGTTCCCCTGAAGCTTTCTTT. It codes for CASSLMGGSPEAFF. The chain joins TRBV7-9 to TRBJ1-1; possibly TRBD1 for D (5 bases). The CDR3 has 14 amino acids. Trimming removed 2 bases from V and 6 bases from J, with 13 bases in between. The germline V gene has CDR1 SEHNR and CDR2 FQNEAQ (reference sequence).

In the case of this clone: Compared with germline, one end of the junction differs, possibly owing to a read error. CDR3 protein: CASSESSGRRHRGAVF. The CDR3 DNA follows: TGCGCCAGCAGTGAGTCTAGCGGGAGGCGGCACCGGGGAGCTGTTTTT. V and J are TRBV10-1 and TRBJ2-2; 10 bases map to TRBD2. Per germline, CDR1 WNHNN and CDR2 SYGVQD (reference sequence). CDR3 length: 16 residues.

The chain carries TRBV7-6 and TRBJ2-1; 10 nucleotides match TRBD2. Germline V CDR1 and CDR2: SGHVS, FNYEAQ. V lost 1 base and J lost 5; bases outside the gene matches: 5. The CDR3 is made up of 16 amino acids. The CDR3 sequence: CASSLEASGSHNEQFF. The DNA of the CDR3 is TGTGCCAGCAGCTTAGAGGCTAGCGGGAGCCACAATGAGCAGTTCTTC.

V gene TRBV28 combines with J gene TRBJ1-1; no firm D call. Looked up from germline, CDR1 is MDHEN and CDR2 is SYDVKM. This CDR3 region has 12 residues. V lost 7 bases, J lost 10 bases, and 16 bases lay in between. DNA for the CDR3: TGTGCCAGCAAGTCAACTTCTCCCCGAGCTTTCTTT. Its protein product is CASKSTSPRAFF.

The J gene is TRBJ2-7, the V gene TRBV27; no reliable D call. Germline V lookup: CDR1 MNHEY, CDR2 SMNVEV (reference sequence). The CDR3 is 14 residues long. Trimming removed 6 bases from V and 9 bases from J, with 21 bases in between. The CDR3 nucleotides are TGTGCCAGCAGCATGAGGAGCCTACGTGGTTGGCAGTACTTC. Its translation: CASSMRSLRGWQYF.

The V call is TRBV7-9, the J call TRBJ1-2; D is uncertain. From germline, CDR1 is SEHNR and CDR2 FQNEAQ (reference sequence). Trimming cost V 1 base and J 3 bases, with 6 bases left between them. The CDR3 has 13 amino acids. CDR3 nucleotide sequence: TGTGCCAGCAGCTTAGAGGGAGACTATGGCTACACCTTC. Its protein product is CASSLEGDYGYTF.

The J gene is TRBJ1-6, the V gene TRBV28; TRBD1 matches at 8 bases. V lost 8 bases and J lost 7; bases outside the gene matches: 7. This CDR3 spans 14 amino acids. CDR1 MDHEN and CDR2 SYDVKM come from the germline V gene. CDR3 DNA: TGTGCCAGCCTTGGCGACAGGGGAAATTCACCCCTCCACTTT. This translates into CASLGDRGNSPLHF.

The chain links TRBV6-5 to TRBJ1-2; TRBD1 matches 10 bases. The CDR3 loop spans 15 amino acids. Germline CDR1 reads MNHEY; CDR2 reads SVGAGI. Trimming took 0 bases from V and 8 from J; bases not matched to a gene: 6. The CDR3 protein is CASSYSRTGGTGYTF. The CDR3, as DNA: TGTGCCAGCAGTTACTCTCGGACAGGGGGGACGGGCTACACCTTC.